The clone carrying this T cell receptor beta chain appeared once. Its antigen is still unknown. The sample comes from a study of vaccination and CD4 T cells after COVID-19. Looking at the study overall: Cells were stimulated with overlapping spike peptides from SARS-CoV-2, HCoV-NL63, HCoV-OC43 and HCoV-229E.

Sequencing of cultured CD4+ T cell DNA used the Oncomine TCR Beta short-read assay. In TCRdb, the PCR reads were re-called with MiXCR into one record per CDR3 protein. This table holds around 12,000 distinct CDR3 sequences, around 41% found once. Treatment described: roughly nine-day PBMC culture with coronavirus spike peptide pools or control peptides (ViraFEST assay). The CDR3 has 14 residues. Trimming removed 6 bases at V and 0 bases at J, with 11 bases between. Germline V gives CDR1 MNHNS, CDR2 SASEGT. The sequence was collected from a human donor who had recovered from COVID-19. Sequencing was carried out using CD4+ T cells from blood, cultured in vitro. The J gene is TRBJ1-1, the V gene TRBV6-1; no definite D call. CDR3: CASSQGKMNTEAFF. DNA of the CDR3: TGTGCCAGCAGCCAAGGGAAGATGAACACTGAAGCTTTCTTT.